These 15 T cell receptor beta chains share one sample of origin, sequenced in a study of shared clonotypes between healthy human individuals. Clones were sequenced by immunoSEQ multiplex PCR, and TCRdb holds only the in-frame ones, with some missing. The sample records 2 million to 3 million clones, approximately 94% being singletons. The sequencing sample was made of naive CD4+ T cells sorted from blood. Subset defined: CD45RA+ positively selected. Every receptor here comes from a man aged 18 to 29 in good health.

As to this clone: At one end, the junction sequence differs from germline, possibly due to a read error. The V and J genes are TRBV7-7 and TRBJ2-3, with 9 bases identical to TRBD1. The CDR3 contains 14 residues. Germline-derived CDR1 and CDR2 are SSHAT and FNYEAQ (reference sequence). The DNA for the CDR3 is TGTGCTAGCAGCTCCGGACAGGGGTCAGATACGCAGTATTTT. Its translation is CASSSGQGSDTQYF.

The chain links TRBV7-2 to TRBJ2-1; D remains ambiguous. The CDR3 contains 12 residues. V lost 3 bases, J lost 10 bases, and 10 bases lay in between. In germline, CDR1 is SGHTA, CDR2 FQGNSA. The DNA of the CDR3 is TGTGCCAGCAGCTTGTTCATCAGGGAGCAGTTCTTC. The encoded protein is CASSLFIREQFF.

V usage is TRBV19 and J usage is TRBJ2-2; D gene unclear. Germline CDR1 LNHDA, CDR2 SQIVND (reference sequence). This CDR3 contains 13 residues. V lost 4 bases to trimming and J lost 6 bases, with 9 bases between them. The CDR3 DNA is TGTGCCAGTAGTACCCCAATCCCCGGGGAGCTGTTTTTT. This gives the protein CASSTPIPGELFF.

With regard to this clone: This sample includes further DNA sequences coding for the same CDR3. The gene calls are TRBV30 and TRBJ2-7; 8 bases match TRBD2. This CDR3 has 13 amino acids. The ends lost 3 bases at V and 1 base at J; junction bases unmatched: 2. Germline V gives CDR1 GTSNPN, CDR2 SVGIG (reference sequence). The CDR3 protein is CAWRAGGSYEQYF. The DNA of the CDR3 is TGTGCCTGGAGGGCGGGAGGATCCTACGAGCAGTACTTC.

This chain uses TRBV19 with TRBJ2-7; 7 nucleotides line up with TRBD2. Germline V gene sequence: CDR1 LNHDA, CDR2 SQIVND (reference sequence). Losses at the gene ends were 6 bases for V and 3 bases for J; bases not matched to a gene: 11. The CDR3 has 15 amino acids. The CDR3, as DNA: TGTGCCAGTAGGAAGCGGGTGGGAGGGAGCTACGAGCAGTACTTC. Translating it yields CASRKRVGGSYEQYF.

This clone is a singleton in its sample. The V gene is TRBV5-4, the J gene TRBJ2-5; weak D call: TRBD2 (6 bases). The DNA end is more similar to TRBJ2-7, so the J call may be wrong. Germline-derived CDR1 and CDR2 are SGHNT and YYREEE (reference sequence). There are 14 residues in the CDR3. The CDR3 bases are TGTGCCACCCAGCTTAGGGACTTTCCCAGCGAGCAGTACTTC. Translation gives CATQLRDFPSEQYF.

The J gene is TRBJ1-5, the V gene TRBV5-5, with a weak D call TRBD1 (5 bases). The CDR3 runs 15 residues. CDR1 and CDR2 from the germline V gene are SGHKS and YYEKEE (reference sequence). Between the trimmed V and J ends, which lost 7 bases and 2 bases, there was a span of 16 bases. The chain's CDR3 is CASGREYSGNQPQHF. CDR3 DNA sequence: TGTGCCAGCGGCAGGGAGTATTCGGGCAATCAGCCCCAGCATTTT.

The rearrangement uses TRBV7-8 and TRBJ1-3; D not certain. The V end lost 5 bases, the J end lost 4 bases, and 15 bases lay between the germline ends. The CDR3 is 15 amino acids. In germline, CDR1 is SGHVS, CDR2 FQNEAQ. CDR3 bases: TGTGCCAGCAGCGTAGACCGTTTGGCCGGAAACACCATATATTTT. This encodes CASSVDRLAGNTIYF.

The chain is built from TRBV7-9 and TRBJ2-3; D not resolved. The germline gives CDR1 SEHNR, CDR2 FQNEAQ (reference sequence). The V and J ends lost 1 base and 0 bases respectively, with 8 bases between them. The CDR3 is made up of 15 amino acids. In DNA, the CDR3 is TGTGCCAGCAGCTTAGGAGACTGGAGCACAGATACGCAGTATTTT. It is translated as CASSLGDWSTDTQYF.

The rearrangement links TRBV9 to TRBJ2-5; 7 nucleotides align to TRBD2. Trimming removed 3 bases from V and 5 bases from J; junction bases left unmatched: 4. CDR1 SGDLS and CDR2 YYNGEE come from the germline V gene. The CDR3 consists of 13 residues. The DNA of the CDR3 is TGTGCCAGCAGCGGGGGAGGGCAGGAGACCCAGTACTTC. It yields the protein CASSGGGQETQYF.

The genes are TRBV6-1 and TRBJ1-4; D unresolved. With 2 bases removed from V and 0 bases from J, the gap between germline ends came to 7 bases. The CDR3 is 15 amino acids. CDR1 is MNHNS and CDR2 is SASEGT in the germline V gene. This CDR3 reads CASSETPSTNEKLFF. The CDR3 bases are TGTGCCAGCAGTGAAACCCCCTCAACTAATGAAAAACTGTTTTTT.

In its sample, this clone was seen once. The chain employs TRBV9 and TRBJ2-5; 7 positions agree with TRBD2. Germline assignment: CDR1 SGDLS and CDR2 YYNGEE. Trimming cost V 4 bases and J 5 bases; bases outside gene matches: 11. This CDR3 has 15 residues. The CDR3 loop is CASSSGLGGEETQYF. CDR3 in DNA: TGTGCCAGCAGCTCTGGACTAGGAGGGGAGGAGACCCAGTACTTC. Variable domain in full (rest from reference TRBV9 and TRBJ2-5): DSGVTQTPKHLITATGQRVTLRCSPRSGDLSVYWYQQSLDQGLQFLIQYYNGEERAKGNILERFSAQQFPDLHSELNLSSLELGDSALYFCASSSGLGGEETQYFGPGTRLLVL.

The V call is TRBV5-1, the J call TRBJ2-3; TRBD1 might be the D (6 bases). CDR3 length equals 16 residues. The germline V gene has CDR1 SGHRS and CDR2 YFSETQ. The ends were cut back, 4 bases at V and 0 bases at J, with 15 bases in the middle. In nucleotides, the CDR3 is TGCGCCAGCAGCGCCTCAGGGACAATTAGCACAGATACGCAGTATTTT. This sequence encodes CASSASGTISTDTQYF.

For this clone: Other DNA sequences in this sample translate to the same CDR3. The chain is built from TRBV29-1 and TRBJ1-1, with no clear D. V lost 4 bases to trimming and J lost 1 base, with 4 bases between them. Germline-derived CDR1 and CDR2 are SQVTM and ANQGSEA. The CDR3 runs to 11 residues. The DNA for the CDR3 is TGCAGCGTTGTGAGGAACACTGAAGCTTTCTTT. Translation: CSVVRNTEAFF. Full variable domain (remainder filled in from reference TRBV29-1 and TRBJ1-1): SAVISQKPSRDICQRGTSLTIQCQVDSQVTMMFWYRQQPGQSLTLIATANQGSEATYESGFVIDKFPISRPNLTFSTLTVSNMSPEDSSIYLCSVVRNTEAFFGQGTRLTVV.

With regard to this clone: In the same sample, other DNA sequences code for this CDR3. The chain couples TRBV5-1 to TRBJ1-3; 7 bases match TRBD1. The length of the CDR3 is 15 residues. After removal of 2 bases from V and 0 bases from J, the junction contained 2 bases not matched to a gene. CDR1 SGHRS and CDR2 YFSETQ come from the germline V gene. The DNA for the CDR3 is TGCGCCAGCAGCTTACAGGGGAGCTCTGGAAACACCATATATTTT. Its protein product is CASSLQGSSGNTIYF.